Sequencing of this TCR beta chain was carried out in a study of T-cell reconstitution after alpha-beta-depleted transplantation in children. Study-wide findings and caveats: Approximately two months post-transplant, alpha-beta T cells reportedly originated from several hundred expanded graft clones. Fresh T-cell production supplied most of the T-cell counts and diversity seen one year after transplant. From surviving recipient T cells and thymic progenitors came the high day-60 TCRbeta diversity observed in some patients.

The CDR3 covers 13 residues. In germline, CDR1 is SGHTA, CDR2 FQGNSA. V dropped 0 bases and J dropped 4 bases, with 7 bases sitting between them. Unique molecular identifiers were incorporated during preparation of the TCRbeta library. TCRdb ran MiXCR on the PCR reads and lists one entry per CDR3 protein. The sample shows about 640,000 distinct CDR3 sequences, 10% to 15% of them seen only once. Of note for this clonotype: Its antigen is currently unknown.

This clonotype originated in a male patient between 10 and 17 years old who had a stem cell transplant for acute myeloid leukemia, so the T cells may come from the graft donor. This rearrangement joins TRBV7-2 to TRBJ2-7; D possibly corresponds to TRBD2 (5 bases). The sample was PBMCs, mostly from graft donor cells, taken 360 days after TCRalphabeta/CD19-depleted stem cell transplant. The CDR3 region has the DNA TGTGCCAGCAGCTTAGCTAGCGCGTACGAGCAGTACTTC. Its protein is CASSLASAYEQYF.